These 15 T cell receptor beta chains originate from one sample sequenced in a study of response to subunit inactivated influenza vaccine. TCRdb called the RT-PCR reads again in MiXCR, with one record for every CDR3 protein. The sample lists 280,000 or so distinct CDR3 sequences; roughly 22% were seen once. Sequences were derived from PBMCs from blood, sampled 21 months after vaccination. These receptors were collected from a man in his fifties or sixties who received an inactivated influenza vaccine.

This clonotype came up many times. The rearrangement uses TRBV12-3 or TRBV12-4 and TRBJ1-5, with TRBD1 as a possible D gene (6 bases). The V gene lost 1 base and the J gene lost 7 bases, with 8 bases spanning the gap. The CDR3 consists of 13 residues. The CDR3 region is CASSLDRAQPQHF. CDR3 nucleotides: TGTGCCAGCAGTTTAGACAGGGCCCAGCCCCAGCATTTT.

The chain links TRBV19 to TRBJ2-3; no firm D call. Germline CDR1 reads LNHDA; CDR2 reads SQIVND (reference sequence). The CDR3 covers 12 residues. The germline V and J ends were trimmed by 10 bases and 3 bases, with 11 bases remaining between them. The CDR3 sequence is CATADRTDTQYF. DNA of the CDR3: TGTGCCACCGCGGACCGAACAGATACGCAGTATTTT. The full variable domain, with the rest looked up from reference TRBV19 and TRBJ2-3, is DGGITQSPKYLFRKEGQNVTLSCEQNLNHDAMYWYRQDPGQGLRLIYYSQIVNDFQKGDIAEGYSVSREKKESFPLTVTSAQKNPTAFYLCATADRTDTQYFGPGTRLTVL.

The chain combines TRBV29-1 with TRBJ2-7; 9 nucleotides match TRBD1. The J segment lost 0 bases and the V segment lost 6 bases, leaving 6 bases of the junction unmatched. Germline V gene lookup returns CDR1 SQVTM and CDR2 ANQGSEA. This CDR3 has 14 amino acids. The CDR3 sequence: CSVATGGGSYEQYF. The CDR3 DNA is TGCAGCGTGGCAACAGGGGGCGGCTCCTACGAGCAGTACTTC.

The chain recombines TRBV28 with TRBJ2-1, with D perhaps matching TRBD2 (5 bases). The CDR3 sequence is 15 residues long. V lost 3 bases to trimming and J lost 1 base, with 10 bases between them. Germline values: CDR1 MDHEN, CDR2 SYDVKM. For the CDR3, the DNA is TGTGCCAGCAGTTTGGGAGTCAGATCCTACAATGAGCAGTTCTTC. As protein: CASSLGVRSYNEQFF.

The chain couples TRBV4-3 to TRBJ2-2, with 8 nucleotides matching TRBD2. Germline assignment: CDR1 LGHNA and CDR2 YSLEER. The CDR3 spans 17 residues. V shed 0 bases, J shed 2 bases, and the junction held 5 bases outside the gene matches. The CDR3 coding sequence is TGCGCCAGCAGCCAAGATCCCGGGGGGGCAAACACCGGGGAGCTGTTTTTT. Translating gives CASSQDPGGANTGELFF.

This clonotype was picked up a small number of times. This chain links TRBV20-1 with TRBJ2-2, with 7 bases that match TRBD2. The CDR3 loop spans 15 amino acids. With V trimmed by 0 bases and J by 4 bases, 5 bases remained unmatched. CDR1 is DFQATT, CDR2 SNEGSKA, per germline (reference sequence). The CDR3 DNA reads TGCAGTGCTAGAGAGACTAGCCGGCCCACCGGGGAGCTGTTTTTT. Translated, it gives CSARETSRPTGELFF.

V usage is TRBV12-3 or TRBV12-4 and J usage is TRBJ1-5, with 7 bases that match TRBD1. J lost 7 bases, V lost 6 bases, and 6 bases had no gene match. The CDR3 runs 13 residues. In DNA, the CDR3 is TGTGCCAGCAGCCACAGGGGTCGGCAGCCCCAGCATTTT. It yields the protein CASSHRGRQPQHF.

This clonotype was detected a few times. V gene TRBV11-1 combines with J gene TRBJ2-3, with a weak D call TRBD2 (6 bases). Germline V gives CDR1 SGHAT, CDR2 FQDESV (reference sequence). The CDR3 covers 15 residues. Trimming cost V 4 bases and J 3 bases, with 14 bases left between them. The CDR3 loop is CASSSSGDRTDTQYF. The CDR3 DNA sequence: TGTGCCAGCAGCTCCTCGGGAGACCGGACAGATACGCAGTATTTT.

The V and J genes are TRBV11-1 and TRBJ2-5; no firm D call. Trimming took off 0 bases at V and 2 bases at J, with 19 bases between the two ends. Germline V gives CDR1 SGHAT, CDR2 FQDESV (reference sequence). There are 18 residues in the CDR3. For the CDR3, the DNA is TGTGCCAGCAGCTTAGCGTTAGGTCAGAGAGACCTTCAAGAGACCCAGTACTTC. Translated: CASSLALGQRDLQETQYF.

The chain employs TRBV6-5 and TRBJ2-7, with a weak D call TRBD2 (6 bases). Germline V gene sequence: CDR1 MNHEY, CDR2 SVGAGI. V was clipped by 0 bases and J by 5 bases, with 17 bases between them. CDR3 length: 16 residues. DNA for the CDR3: TGTGCCAGCAGTTACTCGATCTCTCCTGCGGGACACGAGCAGTACTTC. It codes for CASSYSISPAGHEQYF.

The gene calls are TRBV20-1 and TRBJ2-7; the match to TRBD2 covers 10 bases. With 1 base clipped from V and 10 bases from J, the junction kept 4 bases outside the gene matches. Germline V gene data show CDR1 as DFQATT and CDR2 as SNEGSKA (reference sequence). This CDR3 is built from 12 residues. The CDR3 DNA sequence: TGCAGTGCTAGAGGTCTAGCGGGAGACCAGTACTTC. Translation: CSARGLAGDQYF.

The chain employs TRBV11-2 and TRBJ2-3; TRBD1 matches 10 bases. The CDR3 has 16 residues. The germline gives CDR1 SGHAT, CDR2 FQNNGV. After removal of 4 bases from V and 5 bases from J, the junction contained 9 bases not matched to a gene. The CDR3 spells CASSSGTGARGDTQYF. In nucleotides, the CDR3 is TGTGCCAGCAGCTCCGGGACAGGGGCGAGAGGAGATACGCAGTATTTT.

This clonotype is termed medium-sized. This rearrangement joins TRBV10-3 to TRBJ2-2; TRBD1 matches at 8 bases. CDR1 ENHRY and CDR2 SYGVKD come from the germline V gene. This CDR3 is 17 amino acids long. V dropped 6 bases and J dropped 0; count of bases not matched to a gene: 9. CDR3 protein: CAIRRGRGQANTGELFF. CDR3 DNA sequence: TGTGCCATCAGACGGGGAAGGGGACAGGCGAACACCGGGGAGCTGTTTTTT.

The chain employs TRBV24-1 and TRBJ2-1; D remains ambiguous. Germline values: CDR1 KGHDR, CDR2 SFDVKD. Trimming took off 1 base at V and 10 bases at J, with 13 bases between the two ends. The CDR3 has 14 amino acids. The CDR3 region has the DNA TGTGCCACCAGTGATTTTGATAGATCGACGGAGCAGTTCTTC. This codes for CATSDFDRSTEQFF.

This clonotype was observed at least ten times. The V call is TRBV6-1, the J call TRBJ1-5; 11 bases agree with TRBD1. CDR3 length: 16 residues. Germline values: CDR1 MNHNS, CDR2 SASEGT. The ends lost 8 bases at V and 1 base at J; junction bases unmatched: 7. The CDR3 loop is CASGTGTGGSNQPQHF. CDR3 bases: TGTGCCAGCGGCACGGGGACAGGGGGGAGCAATCAGCCCCAGCATTTT.